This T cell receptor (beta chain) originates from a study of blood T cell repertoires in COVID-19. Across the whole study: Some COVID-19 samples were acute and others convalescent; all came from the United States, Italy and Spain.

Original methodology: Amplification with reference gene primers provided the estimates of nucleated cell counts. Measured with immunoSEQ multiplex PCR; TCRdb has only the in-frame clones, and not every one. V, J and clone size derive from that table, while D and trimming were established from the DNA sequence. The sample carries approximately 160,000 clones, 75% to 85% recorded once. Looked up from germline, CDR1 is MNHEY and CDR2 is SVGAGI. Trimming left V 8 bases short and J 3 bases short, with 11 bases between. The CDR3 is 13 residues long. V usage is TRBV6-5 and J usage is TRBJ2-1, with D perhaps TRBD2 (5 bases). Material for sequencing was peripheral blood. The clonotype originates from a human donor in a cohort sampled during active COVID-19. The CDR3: CASQKLDYNEQFF. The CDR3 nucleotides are TGTGCCAGCCAAAAACTAGACTACAATGAGCAGTTCTTC.